Below are 15 T cell receptor beta chains sequenced from a single sample in a study of cytomegalovirus exposure and HLA in healthy donors. The primer mix had 60 Vbeta and 13 Jbeta primers. Using immunoSEQ multiplex PCR, the repertoire was profiled, and TCRdb retains in-frame clones only, with some absent. The table lists 100,000 to 150,000 clones, 55% to 75% of them singletons. Specimen: PBMCs. These receptors were collected from a human donor in good health.

J is TRBJ1-1 and V is TRBV6-6; 8 bases align to TRBD1. V trimming: 7 bases; J trimming: 6 bases; junction bases outside the gene matches: 10. The CDR3 length is 14 residues. Germline V gene data show CDR1 as MNHNY and CDR2 as SVGAGI (reference sequence). The CDR3 DNA reads as TGTGCCAGCACCACCGGGACAGGAACCGCTGAAGCTTTCTTT. It specifies CASTTGTGTAEAFF.

Turning to this clone: Other DNA sequences from this sample encode an identical CDR3 as well. J is TRBJ1-2 and V is TRBV5-6, with 7 positions matching TRBD1. Per germline, CDR1 SGHDT and CDR2 YYEEEE. There are 12 residues in the CDR3. The V gene end was trimmed by 4 bases and the J gene end by 4 bases; junction bases not matched to a gene: 1. The CDR3 loop reads CASSRDSYGYTF. The CDR3 nucleotides read TGTGCCAGCAGCCGGGACAGCTATGGCTACACCTTC.

The rearrangement uses TRBV7-9 and TRBJ2-1; 9 nucleotides match TRBD2. Germline values: CDR1 SEHNR, CDR2 FQNEAQ (reference sequence). V dropped 2 bases and J dropped 15; count of bases not matched to a gene: 5. The CDR3 loop spans 12 amino acids. CDR3 sequence (DNA): TGTGCCAGCAGCTTAAGCGGGAGGCCCTCGTTCTTC. Translated: CASSLSGRPSFF.

The chain uses TRBV11-2 and TRBJ2-7; 12 nucleotides match TRBD2. The length of the CDR3 is 16 residues. With V trimmed by 2 bases and J by 3 bases, 5 bases remained unmatched. Germline V CDR1 and CDR2: SGHAT, FQNNGV. CDR3 in DNA: TGTGCCAGCAGCTTAACTAGCGGGAGGAGTAACTACGAGCAGTACTTC. Protein sequence: CASSLTSGRSNYEQYF.

The gene calls are TRBV5-1 and TRBJ2-3; no firm D call. Germline V gene lookup returns CDR1 SGHRS and CDR2 YFSETQ. V gave up 6 bases and J gave up 5 bases, with 16 bases separating them. The CDR3 is 14 amino acids. The CDR3 protein is CASTPSPSGDTQYF. CDR3 DNA: TGCGCCAGCACCCCGAGCCCTTCCGGAGATACGCAGTATTTT.

CDR3 sequence (DNA): TGTGCCAGCAGCCTTAGCGGGAGCTCCTACAATGAGCAGTTCTTC. The encoded protein is CASSLSGSSYNEQFF. The J gene is TRBJ2-1, the V gene TRBV5-4; 9 bases match TRBD2. The CDR3 length is 15 residues. V dropped 4 bases and J dropped 0; count of bases not matched to a gene: 2. Germline V gene lookup returns CDR1 SGHNT and CDR2 YYREEE (reference sequence).

The chain has TRBV5-4 and TRBJ2-5, with TRBD2 matching 8 bases. With V trimmed by 4 bases and J by 2 bases, 10 bases remained unmatched. CDR3 length: 16 amino acids. Germline-derived CDR1 and CDR2 are SGHNT and YYREEE (reference sequence). As DNA, the CDR3 is TGTGCCAGCAGCCCCCGCGGAGCGGGGGATCAAGAGACCCAGTACTTC. Encoded protein: CASSPRGAGDQETQYF.

This clone was seen only once. The chain uses TRBV4-3 and TRBJ2-7; no definite D call. Germline lookup yields CDR1 LGHNA and CDR2 YSLEER. CDR3 length equals 15 residues. V lost 2 bases and J lost 3, with 14 bases in between. CDR3 coding DNA: TGCGCCAGCAGCCAATTATTTCAGGAAAGCTACGAGCAGTACTTC. Protein sequence: CASSQLFQESYEQYF.

This chain uses TRBV6-4 with TRBJ2-7, with D possibly being TRBD1 (6 bases). Trimming stripped 0 bases from V and 6 bases from J, with 12 bases between. Germline loops: CDR1 MRHNA, CDR2 SNTAGT. The CDR3 runs 14 residues. The CDR3: CASSDSAGASEQYF. CDR3 nucleotide sequence: TGTGCCAGCAGTGACTCAGCAGGGGCAAGCGAGCAGTACTTC.

V gene TRBV5-1 combines with J gene TRBJ2-2; TRBD1 matches 8 bases. This CDR3 has 15 amino acids. Germline CDR1 and CDR2: SGHRS and YFSETQ. With V trimmed by 4 bases and J by 3 bases, 5 bases remained unmatched. CDR3 loop: CASSVTTGDTGELFF. In DNA form, the CDR3 reads TGCGCCAGCAGCGTCACGACAGGGGACACCGGGGAGCTGTTTTTT.

The chain has TRBV13 and TRBJ2-3; 7 nucleotides line up with TRBD2. Germline trimming cut 0 bases from V and 3 bases from J; bases unmatched to any gene: 12. The CDR3 extends over 18 amino acids. The germline CDR1 and CDR2 sequences are PRHDT and FYEKMQ (reference sequence). The CDR3 DNA sequence: TGTGCCAGCAGCTTAGGCAGCGCGGGAGCTTGGGTTACAGATACGCAGTATTTT. It is translated as CASSLGSAGAWVTDTQYF.

The chain is built from TRBV5-1 and TRBJ2-7; a possible D gene is TRBD1 (6 bases). Germline assignment: CDR1 SGHRS and CDR2 YFSETQ. V lost 0 bases, J lost 0 bases, and 13 bases lay in between. This CDR3 comprises 16 residues. The CDR3 DNA follows: TGCGCCAGCAGCTTGGCCGGGCAGGGGAGCTCCTACGAGCAGTACTTC. Amino acid sequence: CASSLAGQGSSYEQYF.

Written as DNA, the CDR3 is TGTGCCAGCAATACAGGGGGCAACTATGGCTACACCTTC. Translation: CASNTGGNYGYTF. The chain couples TRBV2 to TRBJ1-2; the match to TRBD1 covers 9 bases. Germline V lookup: CDR1 SNHLY, CDR2 FYNNEI. CDR3 length: 13 amino acids. The V segment lost 7 bases and the J segment 2 bases; nucleotides outside the gene matches: 2.

This clone was observed a handful of times. This chain joins TRBV19 and TRBJ2-7, with a possible D match to TRBD1 (5 bases). The CDR3 is made up of 16 amino acids. CDR1 LNHDA and CDR2 SQIVND come from the germline V gene (reference sequence). Between the trimmed V and J ends, which lost 1 base and 0 bases, there was a span of 13 bases. The CDR3 nucleotides are TGTGCCAGTAGTATAGGGACAATCCCTCCCTCCTACGAGCAGTACTTC. Translated: CASSIGTIPPSYEQYF.

The rearrangement links TRBV5-4 to TRBJ2-4; 8 bases align to TRBD1. CDR3 length: 15 amino acids. Germline V lookup: CDR1 SGHNT, CDR2 YYREEE (reference sequence). V shed 3 bases, J shed 7 bases, and the junction held 9 bases outside the gene matches. CDR3 in DNA: TGTGCCAGCAGCTCCGTGGACAGGGCAGGGAACATTCAGTACTTC. Amino acids: CASSSVDRAGNIQYF.